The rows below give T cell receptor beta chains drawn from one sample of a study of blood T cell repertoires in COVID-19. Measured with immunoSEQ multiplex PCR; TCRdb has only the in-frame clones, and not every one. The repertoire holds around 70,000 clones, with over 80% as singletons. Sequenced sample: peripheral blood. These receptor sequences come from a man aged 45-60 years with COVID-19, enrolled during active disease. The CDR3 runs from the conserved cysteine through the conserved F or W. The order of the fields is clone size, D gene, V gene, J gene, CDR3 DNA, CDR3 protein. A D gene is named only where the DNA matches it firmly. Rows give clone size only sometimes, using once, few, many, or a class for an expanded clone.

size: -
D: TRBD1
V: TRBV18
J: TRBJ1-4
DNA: TGTGCCAGCTCACCCCGAGTTGGCCAGGGGGCTGAAAAACTGTTTTTT
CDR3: CASSPRVGQGAEKLFF

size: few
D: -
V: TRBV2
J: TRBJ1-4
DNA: TGTGCCAGCACCCTTAATGAAAAACTGTTTTTT
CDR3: CASTLNEKLFF

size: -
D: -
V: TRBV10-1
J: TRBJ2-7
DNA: TGCGCCAGCAGTGCATCTGGGGCTAGAAACGACGAGCAGTACTTC
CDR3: CASSASGARNDEQYF

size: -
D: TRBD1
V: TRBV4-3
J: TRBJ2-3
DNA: TGCGCCAGCAGCCGAGGACAGGACACAGATACGCAGTATTTT
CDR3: CASSRGQDTDTQYF

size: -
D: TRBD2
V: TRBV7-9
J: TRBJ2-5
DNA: TGTGCCAGCAGCTTAAGACTAGCGGGAGGGGGAGAGACCCAGTACTTC
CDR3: CASSLRLAGGGETQYF

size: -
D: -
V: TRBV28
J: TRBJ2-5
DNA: TGTGCCAGCAGTCCCCCCTGGGCGCGAGGGGAGACCCAGTACTTC
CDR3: CASSPPWARGETQYF

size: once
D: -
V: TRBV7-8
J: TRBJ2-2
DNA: TGTGCCAGCAGCTTATCGGAGGCCGCCGGGGAGCTGTTTTTT
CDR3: CASSLSEAAGELFF

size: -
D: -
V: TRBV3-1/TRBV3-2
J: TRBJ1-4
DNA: TGTGCCAGCAGCCCCGGGTCTACTAATGAAAAACTGTTTTTT
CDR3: CASSPGSTNEKLFF

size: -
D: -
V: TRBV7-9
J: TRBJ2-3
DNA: TGTGCCAGCAGCTTAGGGACAGAGATATTCACAGATACGCAGTATTTT
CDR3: CASSLGTEIFTDTQYF

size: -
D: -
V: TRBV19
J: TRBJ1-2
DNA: TGTGCCAGTAGTACCCCGGACAGTTTTTTTTATGGCTACACCTTC
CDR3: CASSTPDSFFYGYTF

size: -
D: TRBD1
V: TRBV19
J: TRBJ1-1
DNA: TGTGCCAGTACCGGACAGGGGGCGTTTAGCACTGAAGCTTTCTTT
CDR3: CASTGQGAFSTEAFF

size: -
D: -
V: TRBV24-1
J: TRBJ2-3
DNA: TGTGCCACCTCAAGCCGGTCCCGCACAGATACGCAGTATTTT
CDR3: CATSSRSRTDTQYF

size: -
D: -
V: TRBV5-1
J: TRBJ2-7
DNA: TGCGCCAGCAGCTTGGAGACAGTCTCCTACGAGCAGTACTTC
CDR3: CASSLETVSYEQYF

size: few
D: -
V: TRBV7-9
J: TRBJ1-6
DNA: TGTGCCAGCAGCGACCAACAGCTATATAATTCACCCCTCCACTTT
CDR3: CASSDQQLYNSPLHF

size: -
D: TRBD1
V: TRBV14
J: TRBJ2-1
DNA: TGTGCCAGCAGCCTCTCGGGCAGGGGGCGATTTTTATCCTACAATGAGCAGTTCTTC
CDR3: CASSLSGRGRFLSYNEQFF

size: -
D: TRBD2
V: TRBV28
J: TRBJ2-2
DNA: TGTGCCAGCAGGACTAGCGGGGCGACCCCGAACACCGGGGAGCTGTTTTTT
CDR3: CASRTSGATPNTGELFF

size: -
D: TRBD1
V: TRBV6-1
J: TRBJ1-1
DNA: TGTGCCAGCAGTGATAGACAGGGCGTGGGAGCTTTCTTT
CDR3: CASSDRQGVGAFF

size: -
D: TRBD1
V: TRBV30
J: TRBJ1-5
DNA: TGTGCCTGGAGTGTACAGCCGGGACAGGGATATCAGCCCCAGCATTTT
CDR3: CAWSVQPGQGYQPQHF

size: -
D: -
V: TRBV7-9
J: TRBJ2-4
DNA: TGTGCCAGCAGCAATCAAGGGGGAAACATTCAGTACTTC
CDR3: CASSNQGGNIQYF

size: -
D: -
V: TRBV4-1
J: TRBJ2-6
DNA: TGCGCCAGCAGCCACGGGACTTTTGGCTCTGGGGCCAACGTCCTGACTTTC
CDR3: CASSHGTFGSGANVLTF

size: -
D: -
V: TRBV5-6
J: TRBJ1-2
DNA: TGTGCCAGCAGCTTGTCGTATCGTCCTCGTAACTATGGCTACACCTTC
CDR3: CASSLSYRPRNYGYTF

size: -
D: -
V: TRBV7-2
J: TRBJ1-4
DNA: TGTGCCAGCAGCTCCAGGGCTGGTGAAAAACTGTTTTTT
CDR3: CASSSRAGEKLFF

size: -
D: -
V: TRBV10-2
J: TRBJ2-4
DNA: TGCGCCAGCAGTGAGTCGAGTGGGCGAATAGCCAAAAACATTCAGTACTTC
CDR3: CASSESSGRIAKNIQYF

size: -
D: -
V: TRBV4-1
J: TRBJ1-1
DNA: TGCGCCAGCCTAGGAGGGAAGGGGGCTTTCTTT
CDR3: CASLGGKGAFF

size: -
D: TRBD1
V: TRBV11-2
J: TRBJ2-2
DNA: TGTGCCAGCAGCTTTTTCCAGGGGGCGCGAGGGGAGCTGTTTTTT
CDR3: CASSFFQGARGELFF

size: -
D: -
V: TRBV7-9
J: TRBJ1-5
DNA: TGTGCCAGCAGCTTAGCGACGGGGGTTCAGCCCCAGCATTTT
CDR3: CASSLATGVQPQHF

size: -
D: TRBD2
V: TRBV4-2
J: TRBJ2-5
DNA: TGTGCCAGCAGCCAAGGGGGGCGGGAGGGCCGGCGGGAGACCCAGTACTTC
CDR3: CASSQGGREGRRETQYF

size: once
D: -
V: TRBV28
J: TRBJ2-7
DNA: TGTGCCAGCAGTTCCAGTATTCGCTCCTACGAGCAGTACTTC
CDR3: CASSSSIRSYEQYF

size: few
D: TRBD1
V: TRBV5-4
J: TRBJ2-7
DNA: TGTGCCAGCAGCTTGGCCGGGGACAGGGCATCCTACGAGCAGTACTTC
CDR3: CASSLAGDRASYEQYF

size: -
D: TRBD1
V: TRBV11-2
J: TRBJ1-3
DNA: TGTGCCAGCAGCCCGGGGACAGGCTCGGTTTCTGGAAACACCATATATTTT
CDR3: CASSPGTGSVSGNTIYF

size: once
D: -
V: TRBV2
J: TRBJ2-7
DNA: TGTGCCAGCAGCGGGACAACCTACGAGCAGTACTTC
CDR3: CASSGTTYEQYF

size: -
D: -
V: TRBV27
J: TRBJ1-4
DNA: TGTGCCAGCAGTTTAGTCACAGGGATTGGTGAAAAACTGTTTTTT
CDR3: CASSLVTGIGEKLFF

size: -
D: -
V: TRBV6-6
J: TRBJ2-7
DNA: TGTGCCACCGGCGAGGGTGGGAGGTACGAGCAGTACTTC
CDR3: CATGEGGRYEQYF

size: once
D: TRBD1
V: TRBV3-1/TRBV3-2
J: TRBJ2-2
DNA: TGTGCCAGCAGCCAATCAGGGGGAGTGCGCACCGGGGAGCTGTTTTTT
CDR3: CASSQSGGVRTGELFF

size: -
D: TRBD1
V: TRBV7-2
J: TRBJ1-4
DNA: TGTGCCAGCAGCCTCGACAGGGCCCGAGTTGAAAAACTGTTTTTT
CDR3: CASSLDRARVEKLFF

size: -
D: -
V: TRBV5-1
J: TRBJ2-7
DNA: TGCGCCAGCAGCTCCGAAATTAAGGCGGCGGAGCAGTACTTC
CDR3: CASSSEIKAAEQYF

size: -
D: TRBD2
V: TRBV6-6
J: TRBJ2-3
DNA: TGTGCCAGCTGCGGGAGACTATATACGCAGTATTTT
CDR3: CASCGRLYTQYF

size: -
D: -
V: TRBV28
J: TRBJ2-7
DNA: TGTGCCAGCAGTTTAAGTCGAGGCGGGGTCTCCTACGAGCAGTACTTC
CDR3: CASSLSRGGVSYEQYF